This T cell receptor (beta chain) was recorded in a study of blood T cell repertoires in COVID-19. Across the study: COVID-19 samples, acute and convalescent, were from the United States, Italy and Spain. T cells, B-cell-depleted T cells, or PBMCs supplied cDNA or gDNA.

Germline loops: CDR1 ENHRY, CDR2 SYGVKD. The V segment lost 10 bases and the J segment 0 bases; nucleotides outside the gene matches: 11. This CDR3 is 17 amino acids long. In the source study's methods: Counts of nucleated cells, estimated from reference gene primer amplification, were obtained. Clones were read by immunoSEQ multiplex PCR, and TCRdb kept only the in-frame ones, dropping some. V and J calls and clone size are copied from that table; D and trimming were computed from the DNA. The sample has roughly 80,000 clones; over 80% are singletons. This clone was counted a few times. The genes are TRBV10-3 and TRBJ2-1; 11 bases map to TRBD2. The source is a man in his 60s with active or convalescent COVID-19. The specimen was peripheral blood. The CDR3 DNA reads TGTGCCACCGAGGCGACTAGCGGGGAAAGCTCCTACAATGAGCAGTTCTTC. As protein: CATEATSGESSYNEQFF.